This T cell receptor (beta chain) was identified during a study of blood T cell repertoires in COVID-19. As for the study in general: The cDNA or gDNA used as material had been derived from T cells, B-cell-depleted T cells, or PBMCs.

Produced via immunoSEQ multiplex PCR; TCRdb's table is partial and in-frame only. The table shows some 58,000 clones, with 75% to 90% occurring only once. The clonotype was recovered from a man aged 55-75 years with COVID-19, enrolled during active disease. The specimen was peripheral blood.

CDR3 bases: TGTGCCATCCCGGGACAGGCCTCCTCTGGGGCCAACGTCCTGACTTTC. Its protein is CAIPGQASSGANVLTF. The chain is built from TRBV10-3 and TRBJ2-6; 8 bases are a match to TRBD1. J lost 0 bases, V lost 8 bases, and 6 bases had no gene match. In germline, CDR1 is ENHRY, CDR2 SYGVKD. This CDR3 spans 16 amino acids.